This TCR beta chain was observed in a study of blood T cell repertoires in COVID-19. In the source study's methods: Reference gene primers were amplified, and this amplification served to estimate nucleated cell counts. Sequencing used immunoSEQ multiplex PCR; TCRdb keeps in-frame clones, though not all of them. V and J calls and clone size are copied from that table; D and trimming were computed from the DNA. The sample includes 310,000 or so clones, about 83% of them seen just once. Germline values: CDR1 LNHDA, CDR2 SQIVND (reference sequence). Losses at the gene ends were 4 bases for V and 7 bases for J; bases not matched to a gene: 11. This CDR3 contains 16 residues.

The TCR was taken from a woman aged 45-60 years with acute or convalescent COVID-19. This chain joins TRBV19 and TRBJ2-4, with 9 bases that match TRBD1. The sequenced material came from peripheral blood. The CDR3 nucleotides read TGTGCCAGTAGTACCCACGGACAGGGGCAAAGGAACATTCAGTACTTC. Amino acids: CASSTHGQGQRNIQYF.